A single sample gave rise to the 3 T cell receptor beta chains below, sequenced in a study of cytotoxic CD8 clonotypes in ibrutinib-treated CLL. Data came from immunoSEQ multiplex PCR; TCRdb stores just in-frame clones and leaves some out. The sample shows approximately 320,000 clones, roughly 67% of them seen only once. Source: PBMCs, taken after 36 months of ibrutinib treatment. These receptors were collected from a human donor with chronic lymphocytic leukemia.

CDR3 in amino acids: CASSEWDRRHEQYF. CDR3 in DNA: TGTGCCAGCAGTGAATGGGACAGGAGGCACGAGCAGTACTTC. The chain has TRBV6-1 and TRBJ2-7; 8 bases agree with TRBD1. Germline CDR1 and CDR2: MNHNS and SASEGT. Trimming removed 2 bases from V and 5 bases from J; junction bases left unmatched: 5. This CDR3 has 14 residues.

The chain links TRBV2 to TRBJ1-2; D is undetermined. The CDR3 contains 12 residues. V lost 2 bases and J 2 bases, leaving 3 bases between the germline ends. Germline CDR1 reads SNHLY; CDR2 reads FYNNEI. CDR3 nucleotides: TGTGCCAGCAGTGAATTCAACTATGGCTACACCTTC. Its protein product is CASSEFNYGYTF.

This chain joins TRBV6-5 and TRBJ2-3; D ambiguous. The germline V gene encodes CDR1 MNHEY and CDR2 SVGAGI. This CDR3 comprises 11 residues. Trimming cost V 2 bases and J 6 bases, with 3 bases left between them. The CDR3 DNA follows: TGTGCCAGCAGTTACGCCGATACGCAGTATTTT. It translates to CASSYADTQYF.